This TCR beta chain emerged from a study of PD-1 blockade in classical Hodgkin lymphoma. Study outcomes and limitations: A significant rise in TCR diversity by C4D1 was seen for CD4+ but not CD8+ cells.

Autologous stem cell transplantation was followed by relapse in every patient, and brentuximab vedotin exposure varied. A note on this clone: The antigen remains unidentified.

The CDR3 has 17 amino acids. Germline CDR1 and CDR2: MNHEY and SMNVEV (reference sequence). V gave up 8 bases and J gave up 1 base; unmatched junction bases: 17. Generated by immunoSEQ multiplex PCR, the TCRdb table keeps only in-frame clones and is missing some. This sample has 38,000 or so clones; 87% occur once, and the top ten carry roughly 10%. This TCR was recovered from a human donor with classical Hodgkin lymphoma. The chain has TRBV27 and TRBJ2-7; 7 bases fit TRBD1. The source was peripheral blood mononuclear cells (PBMCs), collected at baseline. CDR3 nucleotide sequence: TGTGCCAGCGCGCAGGGGGTCCAGGGGGTAGGGTCCTACGAGCAGTACTTC. Translation: CASAQGVQGVGSYEQYF.